Listed below are T cell receptor beta chains from one sample, sequenced in a study of identical twins. TCRdb used MiXCR to reprocess the 5' RACE reads, holding one entry per CDR3 protein. The sample records approximately 220,000 distinct CDR3 sequences, roughly 7.5% being singletons. This sample was shared with a second study, whose subject was yellow fever vaccine responses in identical twins.

Input material: memory (CD45RO+) T cells sorted from blood. The receptors originated from a woman between 18 and 29 years old in good health. Each CDR3 is given with its conserved first and last residue. D genes are given only for firm matches. The size of a clone is reported for some rows only, either as once, few or many, or as a class for expanded clones.

j_call d_call v_call clone_size cdr3_nt cdr3_aa
TRBJ2-3 NA TRBV29-1 few TGCAGCGTTGAAGATCCCCAAAAGTTGAGGGCCCCCCACACAGATACGCAGTATTTT CSVEDPQKLRAPHTDTQYF
TRBJ2-5 NA TRBV5-1 many TGCGCCAGCAGTACAGGGAAACAACGGTACCAAGAGACCCAGTACTTC CASSTGKQRYQETQYF
TRBJ2-2 TRBD2 TRBV3-1 NA TGTGCCAGCAGCCGTAGACTAGCGGTATCCGGGGAGCTGTTTTTT CASSRRLAVSGELFF
TRBJ2-7 NA TRBV7-2 few TGTGCCAGCAGCTCGCCAGAATCTAGCGGGGACAGGTACGAGCAGTACTTC CASSSPESSGDRYEQYF
TRBJ2-7 NA TRBV5-6 NA TGTGCCAGCAGCCCCGGACTCCTCTACGAGCAGTACTTC CASSPGLLYEQYF
TRBJ2-1 NA TRBV5-1 few TGCGCCAGCAGCTTGGGAGGTAGCGGATCCCTCTCCTACAATGAGCAGTTCTTC CASSLGGSGSLSYNEQFF
TRBJ2-4 TRBD1 TRBV5-1 many TGCGCCAGCAGCCAGGGACAGCGATTGACCAAAAACATTCAGTACTTC CASSQGQRLTKNIQYF
TRBJ2-2 NA TRBV21-1 many TGTGCCAGCAGCAAAGTGGAGCTAAGTGCGAACACCGGGGAGCTGTTTTTT CASSKVELSANTGELFF
TRBJ2-7 NA TRBV2 many TGTGCCAGCAGACTAACCCCAGGGTACGAGCAGTACTTC CASRLTPGYEQYF
TRBJ2-5 NA TRBV7-9 NA TGTGCCAGCAGCTTAGTGGCTAGCTTTAACCAGTACTTC CASSLVASFNQYF
TRBJ2-3 NA TRBV7-3 many TGTGCCAGCAGCTTCCGAGCGGCAAGCACAGATACGCAGTATTTT CASSFRAASTDTQYF
TRBJ2-4 TRBD1 TRBV12-3/TRBV12-4 NA TGTGCCAGCAGTAGACAGGGGGCGGCCAAAAACATTCAGTACTTC CASSRQGAAKNIQYF
TRBJ1-6 NA TRBV5-1 few TGCGCCAGCAGCTTGGAGGGCTCCTATAATTCACCCCTCCACTTT CASSLEGSYNSPLHF
TRBJ2-3 NA TRBV12-3/TRBV12-4 NA TGTGCCAGCAGCCTAACCCGGCCAGGGAAAGATACGCAGTATTTT CASSLTRPGKDTQYF
TRBJ1-1 NA TRBV20-1 many TGCAGTGCTAGTATCGGGGGGCGGGCTGAAGCTTTCTTT CSASIGGRAEAFF
TRBJ2-2 TRBD2 TRBV27 few TGTGCCAGCAGTTTCGGGGGGGCTGGTAACACCGGGGAGCTGTTTTTT CASSFGGAGNTGELFF
TRBJ2-7 NA TRBV5-6 NA TGTGCCAGCCGGTTCCGGGACCACGAGCAGTACTTC CASRFRDHEQYF
TRBJ2-1 TRBD2 TRBV7-3 NA TGTGCCTTCAGACCACTCTTATCTAGCGGGAGATCCTCCTACAATGAGCAGTTCTTC CAFRPLLSSGRSSYNEQFF
TRBJ2-7 NA TRBV7-9 NA TGTGCCAGCAGCTTATCAGGGTACAGTTCGCCCGAGCAGTACTTC CASSLSGYSSPEQYF
TRBJ1-4 TRBD1 TRBV28 many TGTGCCAGCAGTGAGACAGGGTCTCGCGAAAAACTGTTTTTT CASSETGSREKLFF
TRBJ2-2 NA TRBV28 few TGTGCCAGCAGTTTTTCGGGGTTCACCGGGGAGCTGTTTTTT CASSFSGFTGELFF
TRBJ2-5 TRBD1 TRBV6-6 NA TGTGCCAGCGAACCAGGGGGTACAGAGACCCAGTACTTC CASEPGGTETQYF
TRBJ1-3 NA TRBV10-3 few TGTGCCATCAGTCAGACAGGAAAAGACTCTGGAAACACCATATATTTT CAISQTGKDSGNTIYF
TRBJ2-3 NA TRBV7-3 few TGTGCCAGCAGCTTATCGCCGGGGGCAGCAGATACGCAGTATTTT CASSLSPGAADTQYF
TRBJ2-5 NA TRBV6-6 NA TGTGCCAGTATAAGACGACCCGGGGAGACCCAGTACTTC CASIRRPGETQYF
TRBJ1-2 NA TRBV29-1 NA TGCAGCGCCCAAGGAAACCCGGGACCGCATGGCTATGGCTACACCTTC CSAQGNPGPHGYGYTF